One sample yielded the 9 T cell receptor beta chains listed below, sequenced in a study of CD8+ T cells in alopecia areata. Peripheral blood and lesional scalp punch biopsies were taken from alopecia areata patients. Following extraction, RNA underwent reverse transcription to cDNA, which served as the sequencing template. The protocol was immunoSEQ multiplex PCR, while the TCRdb copy is restricted to in-frame clones and leaves out a portion. In the table there are more than 12,000 clones, under 65% of which are singletons. The sample in question was skin, obtained at week 0. The receptors here all came from a human donor with alopecia areata.

This rearrangement joins TRBV16 to TRBJ2-7, with D tentatively TRBD1 (5 bases). V lost 4 bases to trimming and J lost 0 bases, with 13 bases between them. The CDR3 sequence is 15 residues long. The germline CDR1 and CDR2 sequences are KGHSY and FQNENV. The CDR3 loop reads CASSPLAGSSYEQYF. The CDR3 coding sequence is TGTGCCAGCAGCCCCCTTGCAGGGTCCTCCTACGAGCAGTACTTC.

The chain uses TRBV4-1 and TRBJ2-2, with no clear D. V was pared by 10 bases and J by 1 base, with 13 bases between. From germline, CDR1 is MGHRA and CDR2 YSYEKL. This CDR3 contains 14 residues. The CDR3, as DNA: TGCGCCACCACCACCAGGCGGAACACCGGGGAGCTGTTTTTT. Its translation: CATTTRRNTGELFF.

This clone was counted between two and nine times. This CDR3 is CASSESGQGKETQYF. DNA for the CDR3: TGCGCCAGCAGCGAATCGGGACAGGGGAAAGAGACCCAGTACTTC. This chain links TRBV5-1 with TRBJ2-5, with 10 bases that match TRBD1. Germline V gives CDR1 SGHRS, CDR2 YFSETQ. The CDR3 sequence is 15 residues long. V shed 4 bases and J 3 bases; nucleotides not matched to a gene: 6.

The chain has TRBV7-9 and TRBJ1-5, with 10 bases matching TRBD1. The V gene's germline CDR1 is SEHNR and CDR2 FQNEAQ (reference sequence). The V segment lost 5 bases and the J segment 0 bases; nucleotides outside the gene matches: 10. The length of the CDR3 is 18 residues. The CDR3: CASSKGQGMFFSNQPQHF. Written as DNA, the CDR3 is TGTGCCAGCAGCAAGGGACAGGGGATGTTCTTTAGCAATCAGCCCCAGCATTTT. Full variable domain (outside the CDR3, taken from reference TRBV7-9 and TRBJ1-5): DTGVSQNPRHKITKRGQNVTFRCDPISEHNRLYWYRQTLGQGPEFLTYFQNEAQLEKSRLLSDRFSAERPKGSFSTLEIQRTEQGDSAMYLCASSKGQGMFFSNQPQHFGDGTRLSIL.

The chain links TRBV4-3 to TRBJ2-3; D gene uncertain. The CDR3 extends over 15 amino acids. V was clipped by 2 bases and J by 6 bases, with 15 bases between them. The germline V gene encodes CDR1 LGHNA and CDR2 YSLEER. Written as DNA, the CDR3 is TGCGCCAGCAGCCAATTAAAATCAAGTGCGGATACGCAGTATTTT. Residues: CASSQLKSSADTQYF.

This clone turned up a few times. The chain has TRBV29-1 and TRBJ1-2; D unclear. Germline V gene data show CDR1 as SQVTM and CDR2 as ANQGSEA. The CDR3 has 13 residues. The V gene lost 0 bases and the J gene lost 5 bases, with 10 bases spanning the gap. The CDR3 DNA sequence: TGCAGCGTTGAAGACAGGTCCCTTTATGGCTACACCTTC. Translating gives CSVEDRSLYGYTF. The variable domain in full, with the rest retrieved from reference TRBV29-1 and TRBJ1-2, is SAVISQKPSRDICQRGTSLTIQCQVDSQVTMMFWYRQQPGQSLTLIATANQGSEATYESGFVIDKFPISRPNLTFSTLTVSNMSPEDSSIYLCSVEDRSLYGYTFGSGTRLTVV.

This clone has more than one count but fewer than ten. The gene calls are TRBV7-2 and TRBJ2-5; the D call may be TRBD1 or TRBD2 (6 bases each). Trimming left V 1 base short and J 5 bases short, with 11 bases between. CDR3 length equals 14 residues. Germline V gives CDR1 SGHTA, CDR2 FQGNSA. The CDR3 region is CASSLGGAGETQYF. The CDR3 region has the DNA TGTGCCAGCAGCTTAGGGGGGGCTGGGGAGACCCAGTACTTC.

This sequence joins TRBV7-9 and TRBJ1-1, with 7 nucleotides matching TRBD1. V trimming: 0 bases; J trimming: 5 bases; junction bases outside the gene matches: 12. Per germline, CDR1 SEHNR and CDR2 FQNEAQ (reference sequence). This CDR3 contains 17 residues. CDR3 sequence reads: CASSLAQKTGERTEAFF. The CDR3 nucleotides read TGTGCCAGCAGCTTAGCCCAAAAAACAGGGGAGAGAACTGAAGCTTTCTTT.

The chain combines TRBV30 with TRBJ2-3, with 7 bases identical to TRBD2. Trimming cost V 2 bases and J 6 bases; bases outside gene matches: 5. Germline CDR1 is GTSNPN and CDR2 is SVGIG (reference sequence). This CDR3 spans 13 amino acids. The CDR3 sequence: CAWSPPGRDTQYF. Written as DNA, the CDR3 is TGTGCCTGGAGTCCCCCCGGGAGGGATACGCAGTATTTT.